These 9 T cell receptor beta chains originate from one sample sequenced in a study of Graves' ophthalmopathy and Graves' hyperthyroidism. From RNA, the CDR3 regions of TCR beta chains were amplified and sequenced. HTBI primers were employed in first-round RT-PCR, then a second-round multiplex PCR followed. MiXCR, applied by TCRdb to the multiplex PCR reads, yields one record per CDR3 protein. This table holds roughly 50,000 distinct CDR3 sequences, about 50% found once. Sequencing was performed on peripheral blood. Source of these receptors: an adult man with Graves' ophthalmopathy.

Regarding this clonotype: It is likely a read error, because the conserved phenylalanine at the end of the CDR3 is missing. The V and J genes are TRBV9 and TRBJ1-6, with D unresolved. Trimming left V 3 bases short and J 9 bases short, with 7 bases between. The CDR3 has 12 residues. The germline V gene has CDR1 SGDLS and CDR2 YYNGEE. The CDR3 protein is CASSGTFSPLHL. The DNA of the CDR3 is TGTGCCAGCAGCGGCACCTTTTCACCCCTCCACCTT.

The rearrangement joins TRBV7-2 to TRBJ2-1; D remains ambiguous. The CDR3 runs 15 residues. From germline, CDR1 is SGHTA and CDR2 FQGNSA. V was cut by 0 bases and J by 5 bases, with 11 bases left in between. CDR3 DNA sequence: TGTGCCAGCAGCTTAGCCACAGCATGGCACAATGAGCAGTTCTTC. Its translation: CASSLATAWHNEQFF.

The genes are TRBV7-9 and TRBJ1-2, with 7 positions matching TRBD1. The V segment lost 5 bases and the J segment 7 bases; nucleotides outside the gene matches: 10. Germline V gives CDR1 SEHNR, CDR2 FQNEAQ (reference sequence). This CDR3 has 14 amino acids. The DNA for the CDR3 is TGTGCCAGCAGCCCGTCGGGTCAGGGGGGTGGCTACACCTTC. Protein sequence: CASSPSGQGGGYTF.

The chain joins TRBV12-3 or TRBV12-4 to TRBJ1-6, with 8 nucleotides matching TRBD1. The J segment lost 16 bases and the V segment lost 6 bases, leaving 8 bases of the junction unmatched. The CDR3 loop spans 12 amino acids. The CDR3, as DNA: TGTGCCAGCAGCCAAAACAGGGGGTTGCTCCACTTT. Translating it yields CASSQNRGLLHF.

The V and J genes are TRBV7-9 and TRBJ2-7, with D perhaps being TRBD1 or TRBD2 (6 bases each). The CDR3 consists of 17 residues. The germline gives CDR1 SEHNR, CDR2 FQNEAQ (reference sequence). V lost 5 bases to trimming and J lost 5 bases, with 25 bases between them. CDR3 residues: CASSPKGGPISSDEQYF. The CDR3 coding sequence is TGTGCCAGCAGCCCGAAGGGGGGTCCTATCTCTTCCGACGAGCAGTACTTC.

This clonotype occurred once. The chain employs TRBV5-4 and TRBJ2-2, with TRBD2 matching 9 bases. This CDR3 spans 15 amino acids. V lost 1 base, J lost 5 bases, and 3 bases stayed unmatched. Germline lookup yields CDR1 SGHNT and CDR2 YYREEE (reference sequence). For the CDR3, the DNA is TGTGCCAGCAGCTTGAGCCTAGCGGGAACCGGGGAGCTGTTTTTT. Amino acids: CASSLSLAGTGELFF.

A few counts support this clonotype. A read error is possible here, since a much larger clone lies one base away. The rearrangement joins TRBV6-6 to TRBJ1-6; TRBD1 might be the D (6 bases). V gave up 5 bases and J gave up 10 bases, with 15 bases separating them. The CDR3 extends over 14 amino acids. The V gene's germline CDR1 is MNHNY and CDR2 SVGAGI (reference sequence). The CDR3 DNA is TGTGCCAGCAGTGTTGGGACAAGGGAATCACCCCTCCACTTT. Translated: CASSVGTRESPLHF.

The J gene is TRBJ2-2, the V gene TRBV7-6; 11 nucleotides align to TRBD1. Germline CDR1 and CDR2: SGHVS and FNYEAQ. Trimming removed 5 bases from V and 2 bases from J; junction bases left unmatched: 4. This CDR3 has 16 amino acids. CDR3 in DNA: TGTGCCAGCAGCCGGACAGGGGGCCCAAACACCGGGGAGCTGTTTTTT. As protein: CASSRTGGPNTGELFF.

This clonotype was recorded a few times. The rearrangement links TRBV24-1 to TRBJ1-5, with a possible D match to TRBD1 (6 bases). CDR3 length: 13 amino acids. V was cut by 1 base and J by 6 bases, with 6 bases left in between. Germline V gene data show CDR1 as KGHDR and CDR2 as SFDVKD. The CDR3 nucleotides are TGTGCCACCAGTGATTTCAGGGGTCAGCCCCAGCATTTT. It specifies CATSDFRGQPQHF.